This TCR beta chain was obtained from a study of blood T cell repertoires in COVID-19. Profiled with immunoSEQ multiplex PCR; TCRdb holds only in-frame clones, not every one. The data hold approximately 250,000 clones, with about 88% observed a single time. Germline values: CDR1 LGHDT, CDR2 YNNKEL (reference sequence). The CDR3 contains 16 residues. V gave up 5 bases and J gave up 2 bases; unmatched junction bases: 10. The sequencing input was peripheral blood. This rearrangement joins TRBV3-1 (or the pseudogene TRBV3-2) to TRBJ1-1, with TRBD1 identical over 8 bases. This sequence was found in a man in his forties or fifties with acute or convalescent COVID-19. The CDR3 coding sequence is TGTGCCAGCAGCTTACACAGGGGGGAGGAAAACACTGAAGCTTTCTTT. It codes for CASSLHRGEENTEAFF.